Listed below are T cell receptor beta chains from one sample, sequenced in a study of shared clonotypes between healthy human individuals. TCRdb's copy holds only in-frame clones and misses some; the assay was immunoSEQ multiplex PCR. The sample holds approximately 340,000 clones; about 70% are singletons and the top ten take 10%. Material: memory CD4+ T cells sorted from blood. The source is a man in his thirties or forties in good health. Each CDR3 is given with its conserved first and last residue. Each record gives: J gene, clone size, D gene, V gene, CDR3 protein, CDR3 DNA. A D gene is named only where the DNA matches it firmly. Size values are once, few and many counts, or a class for expanded clones, and some rows have none.

TRBJ2-7,.,.,TRBV27,CASSRSGSSYEQYF,TGTGCCAGCAGTAGAAGCGGCAGCTCCTACGAGCAGTACTTC
TRBJ1-1,.,.,TRBV6-6,CASSYNRDTEAFF,TGTGCCAGCAGTTACAACCGAGACACTGAAGCTTTCTTT
TRBJ1-1,few,.,TRBV2,CASSEYAEAFF,TGTGCCAGCTCCGAGTACGCTGAAGCTTTCTTT
TRBJ1-2,.,.,TRBV6-1,CASSEGTAYGYTF,TGTGCCAGCAGCGAGGGTACCGCCTATGGCTACACCTTC
TRBJ1-2,.,.,TRBV18,CASSPSQAGYGYTF,TGTGCCAGCTCACCGAGTCAGGCGGGCTATGGCTACACCTTC
TRBJ1-2,.,.,TRBV9,CASGAIYYGYTF,TGTGCCAGCGGTGCGATCTACTATGGCTACACCTTC
TRBJ2-1,.,.,TRBV9,CASSVGENSYNEQFF,TGTGCCAGCAGCGTAGGGGAGAATTCCTACAATGAGCAGTTCTTC
TRBJ2-7,.,.,TRBV5-1,CASSPDAHSYEQYF,TGCGCCAGCAGCCCGGACGCCCACTCCTACGAGCAGTACTTC
TRBJ2-7,.,TRBD2,TRBV11-2,CASSPKGLAGNEQYF,TGTGCCAGCAGCCCAAAGGGACTAGCCGGGAACGAGCAGTACTTC
TRBJ1-1,.,.,TRBV7-2,CASSLPAPGGAFF,TGTGCCAGCAGCTTACCCGCCCCGGGGGGAGCTTTCTTT
TRBJ2-7,.,.,TRBV14,CASSQGGDYEQYF,TGTGCCAGCAGCCAAGGTGGGGACTACGAGCAGTACTTC
TRBJ2-1,.,TRBD2,TRBV7-6,CASSFPRGEREGNEQFF,TGTGCCAGCAGCTTCCCGAGGGGAGAGCGGGAGGGCAATGAGCAGTTCTTC
TRBJ2-1,.,TRBD2,TRBV10-3,CAITPRASGTYTEQFF,TGTGCCATCACCCCCAGGGCTAGCGGGACGTACACTGAGCAGTTCTTC
TRBJ2-1,.,.,TRBV5-6,CASSRDDNEQFF,TGTGCCAGCAGCAGGGACGACAATGAGCAGTTCTTC
TRBJ2-2,.,TRBD1,TRBV5-1,CASSLTGGANTGELFF,TGCGCCAGCAGCTTGACAGGGGGCGCGAACACCGGGGAGCTGTTTTTT
TRBJ1-1,.,.,TRBV5-1,CASSEQDVNTEAFF,TGCGCCAGCAGCGAACAGGACGTGAACACTGAAGCTTTCTTT
TRBJ1-5,.,.,TRBV18,CASSGVGDSNQPQHF,TGTGCCAGCTCAGGGGTCGGGGATAGCAATCAGCCCCAGCATTTT
TRBJ1-3,.,.,TRBV18,CASSPSLTGGSGNTIYF,TGTGCCAGCTCACCAAGCCTAACTGGGGGCTCTGGAAACACCATATATTTT
TRBJ1-5,.,.,TRBV19,CASSKRFGGANEGDQPQHF,TGTGCCAGTAGTAAGCGGTTTGGGGGGGCAAACGAGGGAGATCAGCCCCAGCATTTT
TRBJ2-7,.,.,TRBV7-2,CASSASMGGEQYF,TGTGCCAGCAGCGCGTCTATGGGGGGCGAGCAGTACTTC
TRBJ2-7,few,TRBD2,TRBV7-8,CASSPRLAGDWEQYF,TGTGCCAGCAGCCCGAGACTAGCGGGAGATTGGGAGCAGTACTTC
TRBJ1-1,.,.,TRBV19,CATLGQTINTEAFF,TGTGCCACCCTCGGACAGACGATTAACACTGAAGCTTTCTTT
TRBJ2-7,many,.,TRBV28,CASSNRREQYF,TGTGCCAGCAGCAATAGGAGGGAGCAGTACTTC
TRBJ1-6,.,TRBD1,TRBV6-1,CASQRDRVITSPLHF,TGTGCCAGCCAGAGGGACAGGGTCATTACTTCACCCCTCCACTTT
TRBJ2-5,.,.,TRBV7-2,CASSPPPAQETQYF,TGTGCCAGCAGCCCCCCCCCGGCCCAAGAGACCCAGTACTTC
TRBJ2-2,.,.,TRBV28,CASSLYVGELFF,TGTGCCAGCAGTTTATATGTCGGGGAGCTGTTTTTT
TRBJ2-7,.,TRBD1,TRBV7-9,CASSFTGGTHTYEQYF,TGTGCCAGCAGTTTCACAGGGGGTACCCATACCTACGAGCAGTACTTC
TRBJ1-4,.,TRBD1,TRBV2,CASSGTGEKLFF,TGTGCCAGCAGTGGGACAGGGGAAAAACTGTTTTTT
TRBJ2-5,.,.,TRBV7-2,CASSYRDQETQYF,TGTGCCAGCAGCTACCGGGACCAAGAGACCCAGTACTTC
TRBJ2-3,.,TRBD2,TRBV27,CASSFPGGDTQYF,TGTGCCAGCAGTTTCCCGGGAGGTGATACGCAGTATTTT
TRBJ2-1,.,.,TRBV5-1,CASSLTPGVSYNEQFF,TGCGCCAGCAGCTTAACCCCAGGGGTCTCCTACAATGAGCAGTTCTTC
TRBJ1-3,few,.,TRBV11-2,CASSSRGDGNTIYF,TGTGCCAGCAGCAGTAGAGGGGATGGAAACACCATATATTTT
TRBJ2-3,.,.,TRBV5-4,CASSYTGSTDTQYF,TGTGCCAGCAGCTATACAGGGTCCACAGATACGCAGTATTTT
TRBJ2-7,.,.,TRBV28,CASSFDYTLRYF,TGTGCCAGCAGTTTTGATTATACCCTCCGGTACTTC
TRBJ1-5,.,.,TRBV28,CASSLRGTYYSNQPQHF,TGTGCCAGCAGTTTACGAGGGACATATTATAGCAATCAGCCCCAGCATTTT
TRBJ1-3,.,.,TRBV6-1,CATTDGNSGNTIYF,TGTGCCACCACGGACGGAAACTCTGGAAACACCATATATTTT
TRBJ2-3,.,.,TRBV19,CASSIGIDTQYF,TGTGCCAGTAGTATCGGTATAGATACGCAGTATTTT
TRBJ1-4,.,TRBD1,TRBV16,CASSQRGQNEKLFF,TGTGCCAGCAGCCAACGGGGACAGAATGAAAAACTGTTTTTT
TRBJ2-2,.,TRBD2,TRBV5-1,CASSYSGRAAGGELFF,TGCGCCAGCAGCTACAGCGGGAGGGCCGCGGGCGGGGAGCTGTTTTTT
TRBJ2-5,.,.,TRBV2,CASSIRAFQETQYF,TGTGCCAGCAGTATTAGGGCCTTCCAAGAGACCCAGTACTTC
TRBJ2-2,.,TRBD1,TRBV18,CASSRTGTGELFF,TGTGCCAGCTCAAGGACAGGGACCGGGGAGCTGTTTTTT
TRBJ1-2,few,.,TRBV15,CATSRDHKFTGGYTF,TGTGCCACCAGCAGAGATCATAAGTTTACCGGTGGCTACACCTTC
TRBJ1-5,.,.,TRBV5-1,CASSRSGSQPQHF,TGCGCCAGCAGCCGCTCAGGGAGTCAGCCCCAGCATTTT
TRBJ1-1,.,.,TRBV7-3,CASSLSGGDTEAFF,TGTGCCAGCAGCTTATCGGGGGGTGACACTGAAGCTTTCTTT
TRBJ1-2,.,.,TRBV9,CASSVGPEGDVTF,TGTGCCAGCAGCGTAGGCCCCGAAGGGGACGTCACCTTC
TRBJ2-5,.,TRBD2,TRBV18,CASSTTPGLAGEETQYF,TGTGCCAGCTCTACCACGCCGGGACTAGCGGGAGAGGAGACCCAGTACTTC
TRBJ2-3,.,.,TRBV7-6,CASSTKGTAEGTDTQYF,TGTGCCAGCAGCACTAAGGGCACAGCGGAGGGCACAGATACGCAGTATTTT
TRBJ2-3,.,.,TRBV4-1,CASSQVSLADTDTQYF,TGCGCCAGCAGCCAAGTTTCACTAGCCGACACAGATACGCAGTATTTT